These 23 T cell receptor beta chains came from one sample sequenced in a study of cytomegalovirus exposure and HLA in healthy donors. Data came from immunoSEQ multiplex PCR; TCRdb stores just in-frame clones and leaves some out. In the table there are around 350,000 clones, around 86% of which are singletons. Source material: PBMCs. All receptors come from a woman younger than 30 in good health and CMV-seronegative.

The chain links TRBV4-2 to TRBJ1-2, with D possibly being TRBD1 (6 bases). CDR1 LGHNA and CDR2 YNFKEQ come from the germline V gene. Trimming cost V 4 bases and J 5 bases, with 17 bases left between them. The CDR3 covers 15 residues. This chain's CDR3 is CASSPRRGDNYGYTF. CDR3 sequence (DNA): TGTGCCAGCAGCCCACGGAGAGGGGACAATTATGGCTACACCTTC.

Here the CDR3 reads CASSYSDEQFF. CDR3 coding DNA: TGTGCCAGCAGTTACTCCGATGAGCAGTTCTTC. The chain has TRBV27 and TRBJ2-1; D unclear. The V and J ends lost 4 bases and 8 bases respectively, with 6 bases between them. The CDR3 runs 11 residues. Germline CDR1 reads MNHEY; CDR2 reads SMNVEV (reference sequence).

This clone appeared many times. CDR3 amino acids: CASSPRVSRHQPQHF. DNA for the CDR3: TGTGCCAGCAGTCCCCGGGTCAGCCGGCACCAGCCCCAGCATTTT. The chain combines TRBV6-5 with TRBJ1-5; no definite D call. V lost 5 bases, J lost 7 bases, and 18 bases lay in between. Germline assignment: CDR1 MNHEY and CDR2 SVGAGI. This CDR3 comprises 15 residues.

V gene TRBV28 combines with J gene TRBJ1-5; 9 bases agree with TRBD1. In germline, CDR1 is MDHEN, CDR2 SYDVKM. The junction had 9 bases not matched to a gene; V was cut back by 6 bases and J by 6 bases. This CDR3 comprises 15 residues. The CDR3 bases are TGTGCCAGCAGCACGACAGGGGGAAGGGTTCAGCCCCAGCATTTT. Translation: CASSTTGGRVQPQHF.

J is TRBJ2-5 and V is TRBV6-6; D may be TRBD2 (5 bases). CDR3 length equals 15 residues. Germline V gene sequence: CDR1 MNHNY, CDR2 SVGAGI (reference sequence). Trimming removed 6 bases at V and 5 bases at J, with 19 bases between. Written as DNA, the CDR3 is TGTGCCAGCAGGGGCCCCGGGGTGTCGGGCGAGACCCAGTACTTC. Residues: CASRGPGVSGETQYF.

The CDR3 DNA reads as TGTGCCAGCAGTGAAGCGGGCTTTGGGGGGGCCACTGAAGCTTTCTTT. It yields the protein CASSEAGFGGATEAFF. V gene TRBV2 combines with J gene TRBJ1-1; TRBD1 is a possible D gene (6 bases). Germline V gene lookup returns CDR1 SNHLY and CDR2 FYNNEI. Trimming cost V 0 bases and J 4 bases, with 15 bases left between them. The length of the CDR3 is 16 residues.

The rearrangement links TRBV5-4 to TRBJ2-6; 8 nucleotides align to TRBD2. This CDR3 is built from 15 residues. V was pared by 2 bases and J by 2 bases, with 0 bases of the junction left unmatched. Germline V gives CDR1 SGHNT, CDR2 YYREEE (reference sequence). The CDR3 reads CASSFGGAGANVLTF. CDR3 DNA sequence: TGTGCCAGCAGCTTCGGGGGGGCTGGGGCCAACGTCCTGACTTTC.

This clone occurred once. The chain links TRBV9 to TRBJ2-3, with 10 bases that match TRBD2. The CDR3 runs 16 residues. Germline values: CDR1 SGDLS, CDR2 YYNGEE. Trimming took 3 bases from V and 5 from J; bases not matched to a gene: 9. CDR3 in amino acids: CASSALLAGVGDTQYF. CDR3 nucleotide sequence: TGTGCCAGCAGCGCTCTCCTAGCGGGGGTTGGAGATACGCAGTATTTT.

The rearrangement uses TRBV28 and TRBJ2-7; tentative D call: TRBD1 (5 bases). V gave up 3 bases and J gave up 5 bases, with 11 bases separating them. Germline values: CDR1 MDHEN, CDR2 SYDVKM. The CDR3 spans 13 residues. As DNA, the CDR3 is TGTGCCAGCAGTTTTAGGGGAACCAACGAGCAGTACTTC. Protein sequence: CASSFRGTNEQYF.

The chain is built from TRBV6-5 and TRBJ2-7; no reliable D call. Trimming cost V 0 bases and J 4 bases, with 10 bases left between them. The CDR3 consists of 14 residues. Germline lookup yields CDR1 MNHEY and CDR2 SVGAGI. The CDR3 protein is CASSYSLAEYEQYF. For the CDR3, the DNA is TGTGCCAGCAGTTACTCGCTTGCGGAGTACGAGCAGTACTTC.

The V call is TRBV10-1, the J call TRBJ2-7; D perhaps matches TRBD2 (5 bases). CDR1 is WNHNN, CDR2 SYGVQD, per germline (reference sequence). Trimming cost V 3 bases and J 4 bases, with 7 bases left between them. The CDR3 is 12 amino acids. CDR3 amino acids: CASSDRDYEQYF. As DNA, the CDR3 is TGCGCCAGCAGTGACCGGGATTACGAGCAGTACTTC.

Comment on this clone: At the DNA level, this CDR3 is encoded by other sequences in the same sample as well. CDR3 residues: CASSLSPGVGNTIYF. The CDR3 bases are TGTGCCAGCAGTTTATCGCCGGGAGTTGGAAACACCATATATTTT. The chain is built from TRBV27 and TRBJ1-3; D is ambiguous. Trimming left V 0 bases short and J 3 bases short, with 9 bases between. The germline CDR1 and CDR2 sequences are MNHEY and SMNVEV (reference sequence). The CDR3 spans 15 residues.

The V call is TRBV4-1, the J call TRBJ2-5; TRBD2 matches at 7 bases. The germline gives CDR1 MGHRA, CDR2 YSYEKL. Losses at the gene ends were 5 bases for V and 1 base for J; bases not matched to a gene: 7. CDR3 length equals 15 residues. The DNA of the CDR3 is TGCGCCAGCAGCTCGCCTAGCGGTAGCCAAGAGACCCAGTACTTC. This translates into CASSSPSGSQETQYF.

The chain carries TRBV4-1 and TRBJ2-1, with D possibly being TRBD2 (6 bases). Per the germline V gene, CDR1 is MGHRA and CDR2 is YSYEKL. V was clipped by 0 bases and J by 7 bases, with 16 bases between them. The CDR3 has 16 residues. This CDR3 reads CASSQEGQVGRNEQFF. In DNA, the CDR3 is TGCGCCAGCAGCCAAGAGGGGCAGGTGGGGAGGAATGAGCAGTTCTTC.

This clone was seen a handful of times. The gene calls are TRBV27 and TRBJ2-7; D possibly corresponds to TRBD1 (6 bases). Germline V CDR1 and CDR2: MNHEY, SMNVEV (reference sequence). V was trimmed by 6 bases and J by 0 bases, leaving 12 bases between them. This CDR3 is 14 amino acids long. The CDR3 loop is CASSTRGSSYEQYF. The CDR3 DNA reads TGTGCCAGCAGCACGAGGGGGAGCTCCTACGAGCAGTACTTC.

The rearrangement uses TRBV5-1 and TRBJ1-1; D is unclear. Germline values: CDR1 SGHRS, CDR2 YFSETQ. The CDR3 length is 15 residues. V shed 4 bases and J shed 4 bases, with 17 bases lying between them. The CDR3 nucleotides are TGCGCCAGCAGCCCGGGAAAGGGTTGGGGCACTGAAGCTTTCTTT. Its translation: CASSPGKGWGTEAFF.

This clone was found once. V and J are TRBV7-3 and TRBJ1-1, with D possibly matching TRBD1 (5 bases). The germline V gene encodes CDR1 SGHTA and CDR2 FQGTGA. V lost 0 bases and J lost 6, with 11 bases in between. The CDR3 length is 14 residues. The CDR3: CASSLTSAGPEAFF. CDR3 DNA: TGTGCCAGCAGCTTAACGTCGGCAGGGCCTGAAGCTTTCTTT.

This chain uses TRBV30 with TRBJ1-2, with TRBD1 identical over 9 bases. Trimming at V came to 3 bases and at J to 2 bases, leaving 10 bases not matched to a gene. Germline V gives CDR1 GTSNPN, CDR2 SVGIG (reference sequence). The CDR3 runs 16 residues. The CDR3 loop reads CAWSAITGGLNYGYTF. CDR3 nucleotides: TGTGCCTGGAGCGCAATCACAGGGGGCTTAAACTATGGCTACACCTTC.

V is TRBV19 and J is TRBJ2-7; 11 bases map to TRBD2. The J segment lost 4 bases and the V segment lost 3 bases, leaving 5 bases of the junction unmatched. CDR3 length equals 15 residues. Per the germline V gene, CDR1 is LNHDA and CDR2 is SQIVND (reference sequence). In DNA form, the CDR3 reads TGTGCCAGTAGTATGGGGTCTAGCGGGGGGTACGAGCAGTACTTC. Its protein is CASSMGSSGGYEQYF.

The V call is TRBV19, the J call TRBJ2-1; 13 bases agree with TRBD2. The CDR3 is 16 residues long. With V trimmed by 4 bases and J by 7 bases, 7 bases remained unmatched. Germline V gives CDR1 LNHDA, CDR2 SQIVND (reference sequence). The CDR3 DNA reads as TGTGCCAGTAGTACCCCGGGACTAGCGGGATGGAATGAGCAGTTCTTC. Protein sequence: CASSTPGLAGWNEQFF.

This chain uses TRBV28 with TRBJ2-1; the D gene is possibly TRBD1 (8 bases). The CDR3 is 14 residues long. The V end was cut by 3 bases, the J end by 9 bases, with 15 bases between. Germline values: CDR1 MDHEN, CDR2 SYDVKM. The CDR3 spells CASSLLTGEGEQFF. The CDR3 nucleotides read TGTGCCAGCAGTTTGTTGACAGGGGAGGGTGAGCAGTTCTTC.

The J gene is TRBJ2-1, the V gene TRBV5-1, with 9 bases matching TRBD2. The CDR3 sequence is 16 residues long. Germline-derived CDR1 and CDR2 are SGHRS and YFSETQ. The ends lost 0 bases at V and 5 bases at J; junction bases unmatched: 6. Here the CDR3 DNA reads TGCGCCAGCAGCTTGGGACCAGCGGGGGGCCACAATGAGCAGTTCTTC. It codes for CASSLGPAGGHNEQFF.

The chain recombines TRBV6-1 with TRBJ2-3, with 7 nucleotides matching TRBD1. Losses at the gene ends were 6 bases for V and 2 bases for J; bases not matched to a gene: 8. Germline V gives CDR1 MNHNS, CDR2 SASEGT. This CDR3 spans 15 amino acids. The chain's CDR3 is CASSPVRGNTDTQYF. The DNA for the CDR3 is TGTGCCAGCAGCCCTGTCAGGGGGAACACAGATACGCAGTATTTT.